A single sample is the source of the 4 T cell receptor beta chains below, sequenced in a study of OX40 agonist ivuxolimab in advanced cancers. Clones were read by immunoSEQ multiplex PCR, and TCRdb kept only the in-frame ones, dropping some. The data hold approximately 82,000 clones, with over 65% observed a single time. The sample here was CD4+ or CD8+ T cells sorted from blood, taken in a trial of the OX40 agonist ivuxolimab. Source of these receptors: an adult with an advanced solid tumor such as melanoma, head and neck, liver or kidney cancer.

The chain combines TRBV4-2 with TRBJ2-3, with 7 positions matching TRBD1. CDR3 length equals 18 residues. The germline CDR1 and CDR2 sequences are LGHNA and YNFKEQ. The J segment lost 0 bases and the V segment lost 3 bases, leaving 12 bases of the junction unmatched. The CDR3 DNA reads TGTGCCAGCAGCCAGGCTTCAACAGGACAGGCGAGCACAGATACGCAGTATTTT. It yields the protein CASSQASTGQASTDTQYF.

With regard to this clone: In the same sample, other DNA sequences code for this CDR3. The V and J genes are TRBV19 and TRBJ1-2, with 7 positions matching TRBD1. The CDR3 consists of 13 residues. Germline V CDR1 and CDR2: LNHDA, SQIVND (reference sequence). V trimming: 4 bases; J trimming: 2 bases; junction bases outside the gene matches: 1. Here the CDR3 DNA reads TGTGCCAGTAGTAAACAGGGGAACTATGGCTACACCTTC. Its translation: CASSKQGNYGYTF.

The V gene is TRBV11-2, the J gene TRBJ2-4; D unclear. CDR1 is SGHAT and CDR2 is FQNNGV in the germline V gene. The CDR3 has 14 residues. Trimming left V 10 bases short and J 3 bases short, with 16 bases between. The DNA of the CDR3 is TGTGCCACCGCGGCTTTGAAAGGCAAAAACATTCAGTACTTC. Residues: CATAALKGKNIQYF.

The chain joins TRBV14 to TRBJ2-2, with 14 bases lining up with TRBD2. The CDR3 has 22 amino acids. After removal of 0 bases from V and 4 bases from J, the junction contained 16 bases not matched to a gene. Germline-derived CDR1 and CDR2 are SGHDN and FVKESK. CDR3 DNA sequence: TGTGCCAGCAGCCAAGATCTTCCCTCCGGGACTAGCGGGGGCCGGGGCACCGGGGAGCTGTTTTTT. Translation gives CASSQDLPSGTSGGRGTGELFF.